This T cell receptor beta chain was sequenced in a study of pediatric ulcerative colitis. One to two pinch biopsies were taken from the rectum during colonoscopy. Looked up from germline, CDR1 is SGHTA and CDR2 is FQGNSA. Trimming cost V 5 bases and J 0 bases, with 13 bases left between them. The CDR3 consists of 16 residues. Method: immunoSEQ multiplex PCR; TCRdb's copy keeps in-frame clones and lacks some. The sample has about 17,000 clones, about two thirds seen once. The clonotype was recovered from a girl aged 10-17 years with moderate ulcerative colitis. Sequencing was performed on gut tissue. This sequence joins TRBV7-2 and TRBJ2-2; D remains ambiguous. The CDR3 sequence is CASSRLGSPNTGELFF. The CDR3 DNA sequence: TGTGCCAGCAGCCGCCTCGGCAGCCCGAACACCGGGGAGCTGTTTTTT.